This T cell receptor (beta chain) was obtained from a study of T cells after yellow fever vaccination. The table lists this clonotype with many counts. With 3 bases removed from V and 9 bases from J, the gap between germline ends came to 18 bases. The CDR3 loop spans 15 amino acids. The germline CDR1 and CDR2 sequences are SGHAT and FQNNGV. TCRdb reanalysed the 5' RACE reads using MiXCR and keeps one entry per CDR3 protein. The data hold a few hundred thousand distinct CDR3 sequences, with 3.6% observed a single time. The sequenced sample was PBMCs, obtained 15 days after the yellow fever booster vaccination. This receptor was obtained from a man aged 18 to 29 who received the YFV17D yellow fever vaccine. The chain recombines TRBV11-2 with TRBJ2-1; D is uncertain. CDR3 amino acids: CASSLTGHKEPEQFF. CDR3 DNA: TGTGCCAGCAGCTTGACTGGGCATAAGGAACCTGAGCAGTTCTTC.